The sequence of this TCR beta chain was determined in a study of blood T cell repertoires in COVID-19. Turning to the study itself: COVID-19 samples, acute and convalescent, were from the United States, Italy and Spain.

As originally analysed: Quantification of nucleated cells was approximated via reference gene primer amplification. Some clones are missing from TCRdb's copy, which holds only in-frame ones; the method was immunoSEQ multiplex PCR. D and trimming were read from the DNA, whereas the V and J calls and clone size are those reported in that table. This sample has over 65,000 clones; roughly 90% occur once, and the top ten carry just over 9%. From germline, CDR1 is MNHEY and CDR2 SVGAGI. The ends were cut back, 6 bases at V and 4 bases at J, with 12 bases in the middle. This CDR3 region has 14 residues. The sample consisted of peripheral blood. V usage is TRBV6-5 and J usage is TRBJ2-2; tentative D call: TRBD1 (5 bases). This TCR was sampled from a human donor in a cohort sampled during active COVID-19. The CDR3 DNA is TGTGCCAGCAGAATATGGCAGGGCACCGGGGAGCTGTTTTTT. As protein: CASRIWQGTGELFF.